This T cell receptor beta chain was sequenced for a study of beta chain features in type 1 diabetes (dated by TCRdb to 2017 to 2018). Describing the broader study: Patients and healthy donors did not differ in mean age, gender distribution, total cell number or subset yield. A total of around 110,000,000 sorted cells were examined across all samples, and RNA yield correlated strongly with the number of cells per subset. The study compared the TCRB repertoires of sorted circulating CD4+ T cell subsets in recently diagnosed type 1 diabetes patients with those in matched healthy donors. Regulatory and stem cell-like memory subsets were obtained from only 8 patients and roughly eight healthy donors, while naive and central memory subsets were obtained from all 30 or so donors. Paper-wide results and their limitations: In all four CD4+ subsets, TCRB CDR3 length was moderately but significantly shorter in type 1 diabetes patients. The naive, central memory and regulatory TCRB repertoires appeared to resemble one another more closely among patients than among healthy donors. Shorter templates might have been favored by PCR, but patient and control samples were amplified and corrected together, so both groups would have been affected equally by any skew. Only small numbers of individuals were included in the HLA sub-analyses, which left unresolved whether HLA type had any influence on TCRB rearrangement. Sequencing cDNA rather than genomic DNA could over-represent highly expressing activated cells, although activation and CD3 levels did not differ between groups. At VDJ recombination sites, type 1 diabetes patients had fewer insertions and more deleted nucleotides, which implies abnormalities in thymic rearrangement.

The CDR3, cysteine through phenylalanine, is 18 amino acids long. The entry retains the CDR3 DNA only, 54 bases that are in frame from base 1. Per the germline V gene (reference sequence), MNHEY is the CDR1 and SMNVEV is the CDR2. At the junction V is shortened by 5 bases and J by 4 bases, with 27 bases in between. From each donor, a single peripheral blood sample of approximately 120 mL on average was drawn into heparinised tubes. A BD FACSAria II and a panel including CD45RO, CCR7, CD25, CD127, CD95 and CD27 were used to sort naive, central memory, regulatory and stem cell-like memory CD4+ T cells. A purity above 95% was achieved for all sorted populations. PBMCs were isolated right away by Lymphoprep density gradient centrifugation and were stained directly, without culture. So that batch effects would be minimized, each experiment stained and sorted samples in pairs, pairing one healthy donor with one patient.

Comments on this clone: Its antigen specificity is not known. No quality values exist for individual bases; no much larger clone is one base distant.

The High Capacity cDNA Reverse Transcription Kit was used to reverse transcribe all of the isolated RNA, meaning that expressed TCRB transcripts were what got sequenced. Naive, central memory and regulatory T cell samples underwent deep immunoSEQ sequencing, averaging around 3.9 million total reads per sample. Sorted cells were lysed in RLT buffer and RNA was extracted with DNase-treated RNeasy Micro or Mini kits, depending on cell number. Each cell subset was processed separately to prevent cross-contamination, with patient and healthy donor samples processed together. The immunoSEQ multiplex PCR was used to amplify TCRB sequences from cDNA, generating 87-bp fragments that spanned the CDR3 region. The amplicons were sequenced using the Illumina HiSeq platform. Concerning the study's data processing: Synthetic template baselines were used to correct PCR bias computationally, reads within Hamming distance 2 were collapsed, and singletons that could not be merged were discarded. Reads were aligned against IMGT to assign V, D and J genes, CDR3 length and insertions or deletions at six rearrangement sites. Within each subset, clonotype counts were normalized to sorted cell number, after which true diversity and Gini coefficients were computed with the tcR R package. The overlap coefficient, calculated on TCRB nucleotide sequences, was used to measure repertoire sharing. Out-of-frame TCRB sequences from naive cells were analyzed to stand in for the pre-selection repertoire. What TCRdb holds here is the immuneACCESS table cut down to in-frame rearrangements. Part of the clones is not present; checked against another copy, under half of the missing clones reflect an unresolved V gene, and the others are unexplained. V, J and clone size are those of that table, while D and trimming were read from the DNA. This sample comprises fewer than 350,000 clones, 14% to 15% of them detected only once. The ten largest clones add up to approximately 0.015% of the sample.

The receptor chain draws on TRBV27 and TRBJ2-7; 6 matching bases give a weak D call of TRBD1. Sequences were obtained from naive CD4+ T cells from blood. The cell subset or site label, as the study defines it: true naive CD4+ T cells. This receptor was identified in a man in his late teens or twenties with type 1 diabetes. The DNA sequence is TGTGCCAGCAGTCTACGAGTCGCGGTGGGGGCGATACCTTACGAGCAGTACTTC. Translated, it gives CASSLRVAVGAIPYEQYF.